This T cell receptor (beta chain) originates from a study of blood T cell repertoires in COVID-19. About the study: Both acute and convalescent COVID-19 samples were obtained from the United States, Italy and Spain.

Seattle participants joined during active infection and were tracked over time. Clones were read by immunoSEQ multiplex PCR, and TCRdb kept only the in-frame ones, dropping some. Of nearly 250,000 clones in the sample, about 82% are singletons; the top ten hold approximately 5%. The V and J ends lost 0 bases and 6 bases, in that order; junction bases with no gene match: 2. Germline CDR1 LNHDA, CDR2 SQIVND (reference sequence). This CDR3 contains 14 residues. The specimen sequenced was peripheral blood. The rearrangement links TRBV19 to TRBJ1-3; 7 nucleotides match TRBD1. The receptor comes from a woman older than 75 with COVID-19, enrolled during active disease. The CDR3 sequence: CASSIEDRPNTIYF. CDR3 nucleotides: TGTGCCAGTAGTATAGAGGACAGGCCAAACACCATATATTTT. Combining the CDR3 with reference TRBV19 and TRBJ1-3 gives the whole variable domain DGGITQSPKYLFRKEGQNVTLSCEQNLNHDAMYWYRQDPGQGLRLIYYSQIVNDFQKGDIAEGYSVSREKKESFPLTVTSAQKNPTAFYLCASSIEDRPNTIYFGEGSWLTVV.